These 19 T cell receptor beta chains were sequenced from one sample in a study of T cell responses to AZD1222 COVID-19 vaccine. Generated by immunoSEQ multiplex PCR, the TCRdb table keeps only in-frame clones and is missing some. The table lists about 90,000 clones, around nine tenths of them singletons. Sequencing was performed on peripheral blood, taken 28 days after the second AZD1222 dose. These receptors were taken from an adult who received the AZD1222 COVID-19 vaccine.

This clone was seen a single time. DNA for the CDR3: TGTGCCAGCACCGACCTCTCCAGCCTTCATAATTCACCCCTCCACTTT. Translating gives CASTDLSSLHNSPLHF. The V call is TRBV5-4, the J call TRBJ1-6, with unresolved D. The CDR3 runs 16 residues. The V end lost 6 bases, the J end lost 5 bases, and 18 bases lay between the germline ends. Germline CDR1 and CDR2: SGHNT and YYREEE (reference sequence).

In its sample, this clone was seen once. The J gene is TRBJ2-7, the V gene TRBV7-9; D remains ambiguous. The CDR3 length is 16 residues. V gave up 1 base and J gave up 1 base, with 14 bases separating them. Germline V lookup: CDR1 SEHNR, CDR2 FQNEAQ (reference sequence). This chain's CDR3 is CASSLVDTLSSYEQYF. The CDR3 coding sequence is TGTGCCAGCAGCTTAGTTGACACTCTCTCTTCCTACGAGCAGTACTTC. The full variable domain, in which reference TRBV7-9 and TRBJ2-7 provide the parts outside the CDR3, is DTGVSQNPRHKITKRGQNVTFRCDPISEHNRLYWYRQTLGQGPEFLTYFQNEAQLEKSRLLSDRFSAERPKGSFSTLEIQRTEQGDSAMYLCASSLVDTLSSYEQYFGPGTRLTVT.

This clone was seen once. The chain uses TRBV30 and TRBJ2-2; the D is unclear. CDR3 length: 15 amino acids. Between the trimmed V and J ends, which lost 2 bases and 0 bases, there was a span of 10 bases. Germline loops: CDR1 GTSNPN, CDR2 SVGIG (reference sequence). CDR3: CAWSQGFANTGELFF. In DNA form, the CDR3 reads TGTGCCTGGAGTCAAGGTTTCGCGAACACCGGGGAGCTGTTTTTT.

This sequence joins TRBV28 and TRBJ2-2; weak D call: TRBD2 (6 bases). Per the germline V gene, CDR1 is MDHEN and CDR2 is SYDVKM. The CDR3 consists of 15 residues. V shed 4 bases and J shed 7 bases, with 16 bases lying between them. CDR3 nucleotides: TGTGCCAGCAGTTCCGGGGTTGGCGGGATCGGGGAGCTGTTTTTT. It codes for CASSSGVGGIGELFF.

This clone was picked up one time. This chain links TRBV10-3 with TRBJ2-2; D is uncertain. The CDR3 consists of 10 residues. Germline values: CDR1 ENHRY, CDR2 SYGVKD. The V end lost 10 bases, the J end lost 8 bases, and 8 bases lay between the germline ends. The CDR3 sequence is CATLQGELFF. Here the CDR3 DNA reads TGTGCCACCCTACAGGGGGAGCTGTTTTTT.

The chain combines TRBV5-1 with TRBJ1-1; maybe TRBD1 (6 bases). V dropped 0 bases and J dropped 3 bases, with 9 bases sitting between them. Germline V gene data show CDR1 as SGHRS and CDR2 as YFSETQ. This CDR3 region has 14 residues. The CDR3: CASSLAPGDTEAFF. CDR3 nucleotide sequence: TGCGCCAGCAGCTTGGCCCCAGGGGACACTGAAGCTTTCTTT.

The CDR3 sequence is CASKGLLSSNYEQYF. The CDR3, as DNA: TGCGCCAGCAAGGGGTTGTTAAGCAGTAACTACGAGCAGTACTTC. The rearrangement uses TRBV5-1 and TRBJ2-7; tentatively, D is TRBD1 (5 bases). The CDR3 consists of 15 residues. V was clipped by 6 bases and J by 3 bases, with 19 bases between them. Germline V CDR1 and CDR2: SGHRS, YFSETQ.

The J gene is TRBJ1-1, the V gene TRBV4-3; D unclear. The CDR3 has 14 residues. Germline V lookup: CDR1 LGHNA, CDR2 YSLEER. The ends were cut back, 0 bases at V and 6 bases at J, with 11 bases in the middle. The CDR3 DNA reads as TGCGCCAGCAGCCAAGATCCGGCAGGCGCTGAAGCTTTCTTT. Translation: CASSQDPAGAEAFF.

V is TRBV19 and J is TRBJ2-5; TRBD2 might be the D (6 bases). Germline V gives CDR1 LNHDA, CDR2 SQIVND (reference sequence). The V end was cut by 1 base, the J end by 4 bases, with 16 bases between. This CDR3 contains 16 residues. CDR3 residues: CASSIGFRRGGETQYF. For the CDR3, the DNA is TGTGCCAGTAGTATAGGATTTAGGAGGGGAGGAGAGACCCAGTACTTC.

This chain's CDR3 is CATTGTAHTEAFF. CDR3 DNA sequence: TGTGCCACCACCGGGACGGCTCACACTGAAGCTTTCTTT. The chain combines TRBV10-3 with TRBJ1-1; possible D gene TRBD1, 5 bases. There are 13 residues in the CDR3. V was trimmed by 10 bases and J by 3 bases, leaving 15 bases between them. From germline, CDR1 is ENHRY and CDR2 SYGVKD.

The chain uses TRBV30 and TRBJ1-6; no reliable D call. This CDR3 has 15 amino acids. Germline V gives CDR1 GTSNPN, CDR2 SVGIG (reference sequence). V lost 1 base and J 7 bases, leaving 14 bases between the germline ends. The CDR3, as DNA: TGTGCCTGGAGTGCCCGTTTAGGTTCAAATTCACCCCTCCACTTT. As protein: CAWSARLGSNSPLHF.

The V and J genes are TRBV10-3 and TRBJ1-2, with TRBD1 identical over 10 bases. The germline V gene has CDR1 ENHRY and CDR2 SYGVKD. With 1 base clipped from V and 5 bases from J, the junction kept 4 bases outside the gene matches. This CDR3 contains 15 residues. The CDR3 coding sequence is TGTGCCATCAGTGAGTTCTCGGGACAGGGGTATGGCTACACCTTC. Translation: CAISEFSGQGYGYTF.

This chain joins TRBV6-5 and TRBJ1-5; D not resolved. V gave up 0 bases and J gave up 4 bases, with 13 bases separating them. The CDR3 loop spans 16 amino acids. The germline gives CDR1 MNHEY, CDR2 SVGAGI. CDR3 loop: CASSYSAKPSNQPQHF. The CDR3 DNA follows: TGTGCCAGCAGTTACTCCGCGAAGCCGTCTAATCAGCCCCAGCATTTT.

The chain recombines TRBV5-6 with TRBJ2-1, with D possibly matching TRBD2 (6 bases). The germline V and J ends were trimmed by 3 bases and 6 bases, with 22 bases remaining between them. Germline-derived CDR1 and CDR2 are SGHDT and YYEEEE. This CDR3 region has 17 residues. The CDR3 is CASSSAFWGVEGNEQFF. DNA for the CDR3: TGTGCCAGCAGCTCCGCTTTTTGGGGGGTTGAAGGCAATGAGCAGTTCTTC.

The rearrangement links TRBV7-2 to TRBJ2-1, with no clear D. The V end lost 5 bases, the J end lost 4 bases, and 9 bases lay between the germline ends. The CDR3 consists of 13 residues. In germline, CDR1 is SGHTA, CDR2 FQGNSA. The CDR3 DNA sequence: TGTGCCAGCAGCCTCCCCATGTACAATGAGCAGTTCTTC. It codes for CASSLPMYNEQFF.

The CDR3 DNA sequence: TGTGCCAGCAGTCGAACGGGGGGGAACACTGAAGCTTTCTTT. Translation gives CASSRTGGNTEAFF. The chain employs TRBV7-3 and TRBJ1-1, with D tentatively TRBD1 (5 bases). Trimming pared 6 bases from V and 1 base from J, leaving 12 bases between. Germline V CDR1 and CDR2: SGHTA, FQGTGA. The CDR3 has 14 amino acids.

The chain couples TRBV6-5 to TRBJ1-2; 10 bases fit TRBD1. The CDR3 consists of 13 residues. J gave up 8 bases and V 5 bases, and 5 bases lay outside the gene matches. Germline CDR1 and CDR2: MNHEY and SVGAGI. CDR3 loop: CASSKGQGLGYTF. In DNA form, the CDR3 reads TGTGCCAGCAGTAAGGGACAGGGGTTGGGCTACACCTTC.

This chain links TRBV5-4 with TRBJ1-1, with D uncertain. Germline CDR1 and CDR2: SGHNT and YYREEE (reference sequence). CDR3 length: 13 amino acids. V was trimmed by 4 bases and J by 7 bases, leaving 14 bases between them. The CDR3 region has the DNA TGTGCCAGCAGCGCAAGAGGGTTTCGTGAAGCTTTCTTT. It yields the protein CASSARGFREAFF.

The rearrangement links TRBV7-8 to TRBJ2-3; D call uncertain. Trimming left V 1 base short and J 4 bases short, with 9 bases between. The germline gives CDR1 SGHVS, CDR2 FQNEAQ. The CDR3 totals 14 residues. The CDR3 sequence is CASSLVRVADTQYF. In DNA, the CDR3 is TGTGCCAGCAGCTTAGTCCGGGTTGCAGATACGCAGTATTTT.